The 29 T cell receptor beta chains in this list originate from one sample, sequenced in a study of cytomegalovirus exposure and HLA in healthy donors. The PCR had 60 Vbeta and 13 Jbeta primers. Assay: immunoSEQ multiplex PCR; the TCRdb copy retains only in-frame clones and omits some. The repertoire table contains some 110,000 clones. The material sequenced was PBMCs. The receptors shown here come from a man between 35 and 55 years old in good health and CMV-seropositive.

The J gene is TRBJ1-2, the V gene TRBV6-1; no firm D call. From germline, CDR1 is MNHNS and CDR2 SASEGT. The CDR3 is made up of 14 amino acids. V was pared by 5 bases and J by 0 bases, with 10 bases between. For the CDR3, the DNA is TGTGCCAGCAGTCACTCCGATTCTAACTATGGCTACACCTTC. This sequence encodes CASSHSDSNYGYTF.

The chain joins TRBV19 to TRBJ1-2, with 7 bases fitting TRBD1. This CDR3 region has 14 residues. Germline V CDR1 and CDR2: LNHDA, SQIVND (reference sequence). Losses at the gene ends were 4 bases for V and 8 bases for J; bases not matched to a gene: 10. The DNA of the CDR3 is TGTGCCAGTAGTACGGACAGGAGCCGGCAAGGCTACACCTTC. It is translated as CASSTDRSRQGYTF.

The chain combines TRBV7-3 with TRBJ2-3, with 8 bases aligning to TRBD2. Germline V lookup: CDR1 SGHTA, CDR2 FQGTGA. CDR3 size: 15 residues. V shed 5 bases, J shed 4 bases, and the junction held 8 bases outside the gene matches. The CDR3 spells CASSPRGTRPDTQYF. The DNA for the CDR3 is TGTGCCAGCAGCCCCCGTGGGACTAGACCAGATACGCAGTATTTT.

The rearrangement uses TRBV19 and TRBJ2-1; 8 nucleotides align to TRBD1. Germline V gene lookup returns CDR1 LNHDA and CDR2 SQIVND (reference sequence). This CDR3 has 17 residues. The J segment lost 5 bases and the V segment lost 5 bases, leaving 14 bases of the junction unmatched. The CDR3 DNA reads TGTGCCAGTAGTGACAACCAAGGACAGGGCATCCACAATGAGCAGTTCTTC. This encodes CASSDNQGQGIHNEQFF.

V usage is TRBV29-1 and J usage is TRBJ2-1; possible D gene TRBD1, 6 bases. The CDR3 loop spans 16 amino acids. Between the trimmed V and J ends, which lost 1 base and 4 bases, there was a span of 17 bases. Germline CDR1 is SQVTM and CDR2 is ANQGSEA. CDR3 sequence: CSVEGPTGHGYNEQFF. The CDR3 nucleotides read TGCAGCGTTGAAGGCCCCACGGGACACGGGTACAATGAGCAGTTCTTC.

The chain links TRBV9 to TRBJ2-5; TRBD2 agrees at 13 bases. The V gene's germline CDR1 is SGDLS and CDR2 YYNGEE. After removal of 4 bases from V and 4 bases from J, the junction contained 1 base not matched to a gene. The CDR3 runs 14 residues. The CDR3 bases are TGTGCCAGCAGCACTAGCGGGAGGGTAGAGACCCAGTACTTC. Its translation is CASSTSGRVETQYF.

This chain links TRBV5-4 with TRBJ2-2; 14 bases fit TRBD2. The germline V gene encodes CDR1 SGHNT and CDR2 YYREEE (reference sequence). V was clipped by 5 bases and J by 5 bases; unmatched bases: 14. CDR3 length: 19 residues. CDR3 amino acids: CASSAPGTSGRGETGELFF. As DNA, the CDR3 is TGTGCCAGCAGTGCTCCCGGGACTAGCGGGAGAGGGGAAACCGGGGAGCTGTTTTTT.

This sequence joins TRBV30 and TRBJ1-4; 7 bases are a match to TRBD1. There are 14 residues in the CDR3. Trimming cost V 3 bases and J 5 bases; bases outside gene matches: 6. Germline lookup yields CDR1 GTSNPN and CDR2 SVGIG (reference sequence). Here the CDR3 reads CAWSQGQSNEKLFF. The CDR3 DNA follows: TGTGCCTGGAGCCAGGGACAGTCCAATGAAAAACTGTTTTTT.

DNA of the CDR3: TGCGCCAGCAGCCACCTAGCGGGAAACAATGAGCAGTTCTTC. It yields the protein CASSHLAGNNEQFF. The chain employs TRBV4-3 and TRBJ2-1; TRBD2 matches 9 bases. The germline CDR1 and CDR2 sequences are LGHNA and YSLEER. The CDR3 covers 14 residues. V lost 3 bases, J lost 5 bases, and 2 bases stayed unmatched.

The rearrangement links TRBV28 to TRBJ2-7; D possibly corresponds to TRBD1 (6 bases). This CDR3 is built from 14 residues. Germline CDR1 MDHEN, CDR2 SYDVKM. V lost 5 bases, J lost 5 bases, and 16 bases lay in between. CDR3 coding DNA: TGTGCCAGCAGTCCCGAGGGGGTAGGAAACGAGCAGTACTTC. It translates to CASSPEGVGNEQYF. The full variable domain, rest sourced from reference TRBV28 and TRBJ2-7, is DVKVTQSSRYLVKRTGEKVFLECVQDMDHENMFWYRQDPGLGLRLIYFSYDVKMKEKGDIPEGYSVSREKKERFSLILESASTNQTSMYLCASSPEGVGNEQYFGPGTRLTVT.

The gene calls are TRBV4-3 and TRBJ2-7; TRBD2 matches at 9 bases. The CDR3 has 18 amino acids. Germline CDR1 LGHNA, CDR2 YSLEER. The J segment lost 0 bases and the V segment lost 0 bases, leaving 9 bases of the junction unmatched. The CDR3 region is CASSQDLGLATDSYEQYF. As DNA, the CDR3 is TGCGCCAGCAGCCAAGATCTCGGACTAGCGACCGACTCCTACGAGCAGTACTTC.

The chain couples TRBV5-1 to TRBJ2-3; 7 bases match TRBD1. The CDR3 has 15 residues. V lost 3 bases to trimming and J lost 2 bases; unmatched junction nucleotides: 6. CDR1 is SGHRS and CDR2 is YFSETQ in the germline V gene. The CDR3 sequence is CASSYGTEYTDTQYF. The CDR3 coding sequence is TGCGCCAGCAGCTATGGGACAGAATACACAGATACGCAGTATTTT.

The DNA for the CDR3 is TGTGCCAGCAGCTTCCAGCGGGAGGTAGAGACCCAGTACTTC. Residues: CASSFQREVETQYF. The gene calls are TRBV7-9 and TRBJ2-5; 9 bases map to TRBD2. With V trimmed by 3 bases and J by 4 bases, 3 bases remained unmatched. CDR1 and CDR2 from the germline V gene are SEHNR and FQNEAQ (reference sequence). The CDR3 has 14 residues.

This chain connects TRBV6-5 to TRBJ2-7; 11 bases are shared with TRBD2. V trimming: 6 bases; J trimming: 6 bases; junction bases outside the gene matches: 7. The CDR3 contains 14 residues. CDR1 and CDR2 from the germline V gene are MNHEY and SVGAGI. In DNA form, the CDR3 reads TGTGCCAGCAGCTTAGCGGGAGGGCCAGGCGAGCAGTACTTC. Amino acids: CASSLAGGPGEQYF.

The chain recombines TRBV28 with TRBJ2-3; D is uncertain. The V gene's germline CDR1 is MDHEN and CDR2 SYDVKM. The V gene lost 5 bases and the J gene lost 1 base, with 7 bases spanning the gap. The CDR3 is 13 residues long. In DNA, the CDR3 is TGTGCCAGCAGTCTCCCCGGCACAGATACGCAGTATTTT. Residues: CASSLPGTDTQYF.

The genes are TRBV30 and TRBJ1-1; 10 bases are shared with TRBD1. CDR3 size: 12 residues. V lost 7 bases and J lost 4; bases outside the gene matches: 3. CDR1 is GTSNPN and CDR2 is SVGIG in the germline V gene (reference sequence). The CDR3 DNA reads as TGTGCCTCTTGGACAGGGGGCACTGAAGCTTTCTTT. Amino acid sequence: CASWTGGTEAFF.

CDR3 loop: CAWNPGTSGSPSQYF. CDR3 nucleotide sequence: TGTGCCTGGAACCCCGGGACTAGCGGGAGTCCTTCCCAGTATTTT. This chain connects TRBV30 to TRBJ2-3, with 14 bases identical to TRBD2. Germline loops: CDR1 GTSNPN, CDR2 SVGIG (reference sequence). This CDR3 contains 15 residues. The junction had 12 bases not matched to a gene; V was cut back by 4 bases and J by 12 bases.

The V call is TRBV6-5, the J call TRBJ2-3; 8 bases fit TRBD1. The V gene's germline CDR1 is MNHEY and CDR2 SVGAGI. Trimming cost V 2 bases and J 4 bases; bases outside gene matches: 8. The CDR3 is 16 residues long. The CDR3 nucleotides are TGTGCCAGCAGTTACATACGGACAGGGAGGTCAGATACGCAGTATTTT. Translated, it gives CASSYIRTGRSDTQYF.

CDR3 region: CASSIAQDSSHEQYF. The CDR3 bases are TGTGCCAGTAGTATAGCTCAAGACAGTTCCCACGAGCAGTACTTC. The V call is TRBV19, the J call TRBJ2-7; D might be TRBD1 (5 bases). Looked up from germline, CDR1 is LNHDA and CDR2 is SQIVND (reference sequence). The CDR3 covers 15 residues. The V end lost 1 base, the J end lost 5 bases, and 15 bases lay between the germline ends.

The CDR3, as DNA: TGTGCCAGCAGTTACGGCGGCTATGGCTACACCTTC. It translates to CASSYGGYGYTF. This sequence joins TRBV6-5 and TRBJ1-2; D gene ambiguous. In germline, CDR1 is MNHEY, CDR2 SVGAGI. CDR3 length: 12 residues. V lost 2 bases, J lost 4 bases, and 5 bases lay in between.

This rearrangement joins TRBV6-5 to TRBJ1-2, with D tentatively TRBD1 (5 bases). CDR1 is MNHEY and CDR2 is SVGAGI in the germline V gene. The CDR3 contains 13 residues. V lost 0 bases and J 6 bases, leaving 8 bases between the germline ends. The CDR3 region has the DNA TGTGCCAGCAGTTACTCAGGGGTGGATGGCTACACCTTC. Its translation: CASSYSGVDGYTF.

This sequence joins TRBV2 and TRBJ1-1, with D maybe TRBD1 (6 bases). The germline V gene encodes CDR1 SNHLY and CDR2 FYNNEI. The ends were cut back, 5 bases at V and 11 bases at J, with 15 bases in the middle. This CDR3 comprises 12 residues. Here the CDR3 reads CASSLDRKMAFF. CDR3 nucleotides: TGTGCCAGCAGTCTCGACAGGAAGATGGCTTTCTTT.

V and J are TRBV9 and TRBJ1-5; perhaps TRBD1 as D (6 bases). V lost 4 bases and J lost 8, with 16 bases in between. CDR3 size: 14 residues. CDR1 is SGDLS, CDR2 YYNGEE, per germline. The chain's CDR3 is CASSPSQGGEPQHF. The DNA for the CDR3 is TGTGCCAGCAGCCCCTCGCAAGGGGGAGAGCCCCAGCATTTT. Based on the CDR3 plus reference TRBV9 and TRBJ1-5, the full variable domain is DSGVTQTPKHLITATGQRVTLRCSPRSGDLSVYWYQQSLDQGLQFLIQYYNGEERAKGNILERFSAQQFPDLHSELNLSSLELGDSALYFCASSPSQGGEPQHFGDGTRLSIL.

This sequence joins TRBV30 and TRBJ1-2, with 8 bases aligning to TRBD1. V dropped 3 bases and J dropped 6; count of bases not matched to a gene: 15. CDR1 is GTSNPN and CDR2 is SVGIG in the germline V gene (reference sequence). CDR3 size: 16 residues. In nucleotides, the CDR3 is TGTGCCTGGAGGGGAAGAGTCGGAGACAGGGGACATGGCTACACCTTC. Its translation: CAWRGRVGDRGHGYTF.

The chain combines TRBV6-6 with TRBJ2-7, with 8 bases identical to TRBD1. The CDR3 length is 16 residues. The germline V gene has CDR1 MNHNY and CDR2 SVGAGI (reference sequence). The junction had 8 bases not matched to a gene; V was cut back by 4 bases and J by 0 bases. CDR3 nucleotides: TGTGCCAGCAGTTTAGTCTCAGGGGGCGACTCCTACGAGCAGTACTTC. It specifies CASSLVSGGDSYEQYF.

The CDR3 nucleotides read TGTGCCAGCTCTGCCGTAGCGGGACGCGGCGAGCAGTACTTC. Translating gives CASSAVAGRGEQYF. The chain has TRBV6-6 and TRBJ2-7; 8 nucleotides align to TRBD2. CDR1 and CDR2 (germline): MNHNY, SVGAGI (reference sequence). J gave up 6 bases and V 8 bases, and 12 bases lay outside the gene matches. This CDR3 region has 14 residues.

The genes are TRBV11-3 and TRBJ1-1; D ambiguous. The V end was cut by 8 bases, the J end by 3 bases, with 19 bases between. CDR1 is SGHNT, CDR2 YENEEA, per germline. CDR3 length: 15 residues. CDR3 nucleotides: TGTGCCAGCGTGCTAAGTAGGGAGACGGACACTGAAGCTTTCTTT. It translates to CASVLSRETDTEAFF.

J is TRBJ2-7 and V is TRBV28, with a tentative D call TRBD1 (6 bases). The CDR3 covers 17 residues. Germline V CDR1 and CDR2: MDHEN, SYDVKM. V was cut by 6 bases and J by 5 bases, with 26 bases left in between. CDR3 protein: CASSRNADRLIFNEQYF. For the CDR3, the DNA is TGTGCCAGCAGCCGGAATGCGGACAGACTTATCTTCAACGAGCAGTACTTC. The full variable domain, in which reference TRBV28 and TRBJ2-7 provide the parts outside the CDR3, is DVKVTQSSRYLVKRTGEKVFLECVQDMDHENMFWYRQDPGLGLRLIYFSYDVKMKEKGDIPEGYSVSREKKERFSLILESASTNQTSMYLCASSRNADRLIFNEQYFGPGTRLTVT.

V and J are TRBV5-1 and TRBJ2-3; 7 bases are a match to TRBD2. The germline CDR1 and CDR2 sequences are SGHRS and YFSETQ. J lost 2 bases, V lost 3 bases, and 3 bases had no gene match. This CDR3 has 14 residues. This CDR3 is CASSWSGTTDTQYF. The CDR3 DNA sequence: TGCGCCAGCAGCTGGAGCGGGACCACAGATACGCAGTATTTT.